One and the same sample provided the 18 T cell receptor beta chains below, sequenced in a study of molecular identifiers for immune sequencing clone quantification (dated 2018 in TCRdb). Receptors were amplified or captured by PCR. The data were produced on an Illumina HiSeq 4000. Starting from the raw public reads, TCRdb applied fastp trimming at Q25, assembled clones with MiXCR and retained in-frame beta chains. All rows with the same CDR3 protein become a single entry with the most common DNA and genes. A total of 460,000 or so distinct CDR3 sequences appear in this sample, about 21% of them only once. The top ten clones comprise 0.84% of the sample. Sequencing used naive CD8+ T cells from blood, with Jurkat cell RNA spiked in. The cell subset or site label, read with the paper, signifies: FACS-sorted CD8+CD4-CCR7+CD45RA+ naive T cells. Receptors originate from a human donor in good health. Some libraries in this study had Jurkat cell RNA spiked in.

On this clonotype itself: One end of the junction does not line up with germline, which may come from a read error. CDR3 loop: CASSPGQFPEASF. CDR3 DNA sequence: TGTGCCAGCAGCCCGGGACAGTTCCCTGAAGCTTCCTTT. The V call is TRBV14, the J call TRBJ1-1, with TRBD1 identical over 7 bases. The germline V gene encodes CDR1 SGHDN and CDR2 FVKESK. The CDR3 is made up of 13 amino acids.

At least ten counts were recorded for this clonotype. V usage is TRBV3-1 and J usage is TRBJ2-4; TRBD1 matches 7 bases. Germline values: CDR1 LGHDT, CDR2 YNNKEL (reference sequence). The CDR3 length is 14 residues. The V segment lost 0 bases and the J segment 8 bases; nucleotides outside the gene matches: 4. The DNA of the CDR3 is TGTGCCAGCAGCCAAGATTGGCAGGGGGACATTCAGTACTTC. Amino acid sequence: CASSQDWQGDIQYF.

CDR3 nucleotides: TGTGCCAGCAGCTCCCCCTCCGGTGCCGGAAGCTTTAATTCACCCCTCCACTTT. It translates to CASSSPSGAGSFNSPLHF. The chain employs TRBV13 and TRBJ1-6; D is uncertain. The CDR3 has 18 residues. V lost 4 bases to trimming and J lost 6 bases, with 22 bases between them. Germline V gene sequence: CDR1 PRHDT, CDR2 FYEKMQ (reference sequence).

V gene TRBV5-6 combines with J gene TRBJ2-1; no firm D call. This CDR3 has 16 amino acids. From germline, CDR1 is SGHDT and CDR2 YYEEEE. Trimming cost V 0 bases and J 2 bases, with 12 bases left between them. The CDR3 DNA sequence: TGTGCCAGCAGCTTGGCCGGCGCCCCCCCCTACAATGAGCAGTTCTTC. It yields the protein CASSLAGAPPYNEQFF.

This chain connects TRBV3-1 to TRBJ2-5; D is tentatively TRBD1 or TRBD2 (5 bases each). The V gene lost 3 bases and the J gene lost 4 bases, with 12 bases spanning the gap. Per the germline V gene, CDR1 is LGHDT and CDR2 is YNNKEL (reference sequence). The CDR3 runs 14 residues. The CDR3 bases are TGTGCCAGCAGCCAGGGATGGGGGTCAGAGACCCAGTACTTC. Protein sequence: CASSQGWGSETQYF.

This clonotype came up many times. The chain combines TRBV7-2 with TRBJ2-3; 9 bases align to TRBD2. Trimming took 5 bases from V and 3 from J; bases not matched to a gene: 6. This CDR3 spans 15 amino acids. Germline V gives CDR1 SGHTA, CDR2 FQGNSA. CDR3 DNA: TGTGCCAGCAGCGTTAGCGGGAGCGTGACAGATACGCAGTATTTT. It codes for CASSVSGSVTDTQYF.

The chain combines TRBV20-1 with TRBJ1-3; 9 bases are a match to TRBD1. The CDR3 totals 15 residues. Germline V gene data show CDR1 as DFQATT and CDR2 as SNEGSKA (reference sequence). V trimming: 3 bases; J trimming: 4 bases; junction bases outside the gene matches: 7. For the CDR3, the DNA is TGCAGTGCTAGCGGGCCCGGGACAGGGGGAAACACCATATATTTT. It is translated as CSASGPGTGGNTIYF.

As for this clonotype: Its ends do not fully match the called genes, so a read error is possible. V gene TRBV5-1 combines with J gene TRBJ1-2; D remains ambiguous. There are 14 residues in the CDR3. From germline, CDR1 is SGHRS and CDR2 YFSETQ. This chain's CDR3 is CASGLADPEGGCTF. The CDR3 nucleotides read TGCGCCAGCGGCTTGGCCGACCCCGAGGGAGGCTGCACCTTC.

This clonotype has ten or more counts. CDR3 residues: CASSITGAEQYF. In nucleotides, the CDR3 is TGTGCCAGCAGTATCACAGGGGCCGAGCAGTACTTC. The chain joins TRBV12-3 or TRBV12-4 to TRBJ2-7, with TRBD1 matching over 7 bases. Unmatched junction bases numbered 4, after V lost 5 bases and J lost 6 bases. The CDR3 spans 12 residues.

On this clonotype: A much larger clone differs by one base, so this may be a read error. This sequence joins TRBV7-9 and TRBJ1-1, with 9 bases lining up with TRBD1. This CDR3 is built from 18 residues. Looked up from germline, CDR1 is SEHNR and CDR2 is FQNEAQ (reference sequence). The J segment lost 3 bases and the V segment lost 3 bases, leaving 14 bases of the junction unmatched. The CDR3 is CASSFPRGTGSPDTEAFF. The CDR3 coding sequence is TGTGCCAGCAGCTTCCCCCGCGGGACAGGGAGTCCGGACACTGAAGCTTTCTTT.

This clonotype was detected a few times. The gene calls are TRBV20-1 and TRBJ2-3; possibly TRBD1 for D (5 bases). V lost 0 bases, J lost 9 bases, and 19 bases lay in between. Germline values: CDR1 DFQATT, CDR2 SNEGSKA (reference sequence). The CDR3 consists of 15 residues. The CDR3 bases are TGCAGTGCTAGAGATATGGGGCTCGATTATATCACGCAGTATTTT. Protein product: CSARDMGLDYITQYF.

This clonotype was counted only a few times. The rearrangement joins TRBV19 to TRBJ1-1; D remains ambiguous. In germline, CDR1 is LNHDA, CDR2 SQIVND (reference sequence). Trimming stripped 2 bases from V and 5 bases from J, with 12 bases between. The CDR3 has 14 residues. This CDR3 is CASSIKSSWTEAFF. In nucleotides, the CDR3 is TGTGCCAGTAGTATAAAAAGTTCGTGGACTGAAGCTTTCTTT.

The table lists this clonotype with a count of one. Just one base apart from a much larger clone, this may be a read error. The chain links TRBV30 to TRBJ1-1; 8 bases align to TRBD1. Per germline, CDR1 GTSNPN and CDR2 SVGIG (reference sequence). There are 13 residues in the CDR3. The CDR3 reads CARSAQGAGEAFF. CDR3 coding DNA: TGTGCCCGGAGTGCTCAGGGGGCCGGAGAAGCTTTCTTT. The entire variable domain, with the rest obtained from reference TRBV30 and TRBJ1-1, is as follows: SQTIHQWPATLVQPVGSPLSLECTVEGTSNPNLYWYRQAAGRGLQLLFYSVGIGQISSEVPQNLSASRPQDRQFILSSKKLLLSDSGFYLCARSAQGAGEAFFGQGTRLTVV.

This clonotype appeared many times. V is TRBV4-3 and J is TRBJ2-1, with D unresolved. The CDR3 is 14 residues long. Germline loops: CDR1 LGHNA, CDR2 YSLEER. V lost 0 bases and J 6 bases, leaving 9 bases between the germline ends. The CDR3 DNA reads TGCGCCAGCAGCCAAGATCGGAGCCCCAATGAGCAGTTCTTC. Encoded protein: CASSQDRSPNEQFF.

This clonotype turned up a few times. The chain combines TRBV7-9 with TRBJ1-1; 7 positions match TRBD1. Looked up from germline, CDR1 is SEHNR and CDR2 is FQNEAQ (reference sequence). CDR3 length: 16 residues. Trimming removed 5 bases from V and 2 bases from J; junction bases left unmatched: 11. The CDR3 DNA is TGTGCCAGCAGCCACGACAGGGATACGGGCAACACTGAAGCTTTCTTT. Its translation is CASSHDRDTGNTEAFF.

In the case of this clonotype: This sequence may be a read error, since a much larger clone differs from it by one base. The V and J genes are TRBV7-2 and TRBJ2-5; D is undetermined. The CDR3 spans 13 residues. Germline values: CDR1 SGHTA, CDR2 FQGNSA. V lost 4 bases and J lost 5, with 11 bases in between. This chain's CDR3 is CASSSPWMETQYF. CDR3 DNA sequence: TGTGCCAGCAGCTCGCCGTGGATGGAGACCCAGTACTTC.

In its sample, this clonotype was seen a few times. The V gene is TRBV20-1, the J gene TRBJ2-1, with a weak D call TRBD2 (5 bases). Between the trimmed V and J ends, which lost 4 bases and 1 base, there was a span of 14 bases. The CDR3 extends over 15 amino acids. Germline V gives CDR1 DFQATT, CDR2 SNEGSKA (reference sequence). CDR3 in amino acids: CSAKDRGRSYNEQFF. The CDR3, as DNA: TGCAGTGCTAAGGATCGGGGAAGGTCCTACAATGAGCAGTTCTTC.

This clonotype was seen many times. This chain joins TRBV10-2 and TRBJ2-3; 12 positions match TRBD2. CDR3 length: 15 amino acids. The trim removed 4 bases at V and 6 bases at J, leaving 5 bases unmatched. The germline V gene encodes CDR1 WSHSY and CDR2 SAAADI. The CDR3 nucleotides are TGCGCCAGCAGTGGGACTAGCGGGGCGTGGGATACGCAGTATTTT. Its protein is CASSGTSGAWDTQYF.